These 15 T cell receptor beta chains were sequenced from one sample in a study of OX40 agonist ivuxolimab in advanced cancers. TCRdb's table, derived via immunoSEQ multiplex PCR, lists solely in-frame clones and lacks some. The sample lists about 110,000 clones; approximately 90% were seen once. The sequencing here drew on CD4+ or CD8+ T cells sorted from blood, taken in a trial of the OX40 agonist ivuxolimab. The receptor set was obtained from an adult with an advanced solid tumor such as melanoma, head and neck, liver or kidney cancer.

The V and J genes are TRBV21-1 and TRBJ2-7; TRBD1, the D gene given by the table, was not confirmed from the DNA. TRBV21-1 has pseudogene status. The CDR3 length is 16 residues. The CDR3, as DNA: TGTGCCAGCAGTAGCCTCGGGGACATTCGCTCCTACGAGCAGTACTTC. Translated: CASSSLGDIRSYEQYF.

The J gene is TRBJ1-5, the V gene TRBV28, with D possibly matching TRBD1 (6 bases). The CDR3 loop spans 14 amino acids. V gave up 4 bases and J gave up 9 bases, with 16 bases separating them. Germline CDR1 and CDR2: MDHEN and SYDVKM. Here the CDR3 DNA reads TGTGCCAGCAGTTCTCTGACAGGTGGCGGGCCCCAGCATTTT. Protein: CASSSLTGGGPQHF. Full variable domain (outside the CDR3, taken from reference TRBV28 and TRBJ1-5): DVKVTQSSRYLVKRTGEKVFLECVQDMDHENMFWYRQDPGLGLRLIYFSYDVKMKEKGDIPEGYSVSREKKERFSLILESASTNQTSMYLCASSSLTGGGPQHFGDGTRLSIL.

The chain combines TRBV5-1 with TRBJ1-6; D is unclear. CDR1 SGHRS and CDR2 YFSETQ come from the germline V gene. The CDR3 contains 14 residues. The V gene lost 9 bases and the J gene lost 8 bases, with 18 bases spanning the gap. This CDR3 is CATPRFGGDSPLHF. The DNA for the CDR3 is TGCGCCACCCCCCGTTTCGGTGGGGATTCACCCCTCCACTTT.

V and J are TRBV18 and TRBJ1-3; 9 positions agree with TRBD1. Germline V CDR1 and CDR2: KGHSH, LQKENI. The V gene end was trimmed by 0 bases and the J gene end by 2 bases; junction bases not matched to a gene: 5. This CDR3 is built from 17 residues. CDR3 amino acids: CASSPPSTGGAGNTIYF. In DNA form, the CDR3 reads TGTGCCAGCTCACCACCATCCACAGGGGGCGCTGGAAACACCATATATTTT.

The chain is built from TRBV30 and TRBJ2-3, with D maybe TRBD2 (7 bases). The germline CDR1 and CDR2 sequences are GTSNPN and SVGIG (reference sequence). Between the trimmed V and J ends, which lost 3 bases and 4 bases, there was a span of 23 bases. The CDR3 covers 17 residues. CDR3 coding DNA: TGTGCCTGGAGCCCGGGGATAGGTGGGGGGGCGCCAGATACGCAGTATTTT. It specifies CAWSPGIGGGAPDTQYF.

This rearrangement joins TRBV6-1 to TRBJ2-7; weak D call: TRBD1 (6 bases). V was cut by 8 bases and J by 3 bases, with 17 bases left in between. This CDR3 spans 14 amino acids. CDR1 and CDR2 from the germline V gene are MNHNS and SASEGT. This CDR3 is CASSSLRGNYEQYF. Here the CDR3 DNA reads TGTGCCAGCTCTTCCCTCAGGGGAAACTACGAGCAGTACTTC.

This clone was counted once. This chain joins TRBV7-2 and TRBJ2-3; 12 bases are shared with TRBD2. The CDR3 contains 17 residues. Germline values: CDR1 SGHTA, CDR2 FQGNSA. The V gene end was trimmed by 1 base and the J gene end by 1 base; junction bases not matched to a gene: 3. CDR3 in amino acids: CASSLVRLAGGTDTQYF. The CDR3 nucleotides read TGTGCCAGCAGCTTAGTCCGACTAGCGGGGGGCACAGATACGCAGTATTTT.

This chain connects TRBV28 to TRBJ2-4; 8 positions match TRBD2. The CDR3 covers 15 residues. V lost 4 bases and J lost 6; bases outside the gene matches: 8. Germline CDR1 MDHEN, CDR2 SYDVKM. CDR3 DNA: TGTGCCAGCAGTTCGACGACCGGGAGGGGAAACATTCAGTACTTC. Amino acids: CASSSTTGRGNIQYF.

CDR3 protein: CASSLRLNLGTDTQYF. CDR3 DNA sequence: TGTGCCAGCAGCTTACGTCTAAACTTAGGCACAGATACGCAGTATTTT. The V call is TRBV7-9, the J call TRBJ2-3; D is undetermined. Germline CDR1 is SEHNR and CDR2 is FQNEAQ (reference sequence). CDR3 length equals 16 residues. Trimming left V 2 bases short and J 1 base short, with 13 bases between.

With respect to this clone: The sample contains more than one DNA sequence encoding this CDR3. This chain links TRBV5-1 with TRBJ2-3; D gene ambiguous. The germline gives CDR1 SGHRS, CDR2 YFSETQ. V dropped 1 base and J dropped 0 bases, with 6 bases sitting between them. This CDR3 comprises 14 residues. This CDR3 reads CASSLLQSTDTQYF. The CDR3 DNA reads as TGCGCCAGCAGCTTGCTACAGAGCACAGATACGCAGTATTTT.

V and J are TRBV6-5 and TRBJ2-1; 7 nucleotides align to TRBD2. With 6 bases clipped from V and 3 bases from J, the junction kept 2 bases outside the gene matches. Germline CDR1 MNHEY, CDR2 SVGAGI. The CDR3 has 13 residues. The CDR3, as DNA: TGTGCCAGCAGCGGGGGGATCTACAATGAGCAGTTCTTC. This sequence encodes CASSGGIYNEQFF.

V gene TRBV19 combines with J gene TRBJ2-3, with D unresolved. The V gene's germline CDR1 is LNHDA and CDR2 SQIVND (reference sequence). CDR3 length: 13 residues. V lost 9 bases to trimming and J lost 0 bases, with 10 bases between them. CDR3 in amino acids: CASGSPSTDTQYF. The CDR3 bases are TGTGCCAGCGGGTCGCCGAGCACAGATACGCAGTATTTT.

This clone was counted only a few times. This chain links TRBV6-1 with TRBJ1-1; no definite D call. Looked up from germline, CDR1 is MNHNS and CDR2 is SASEGT. The CDR3 has 14 amino acids. Trimming took 3 bases from V and 4 from J, leaving 12 bases between them. The CDR3 spells CASSEPPRVTEAFF. CDR3 DNA: TGTGCCAGCAGTGAGCCCCCAAGGGTCACTGAAGCTTTCTTT.

The V gene is TRBV6-6, the J gene TRBJ1-4; D is unclear. This CDR3 is built from 15 residues. V lost 5 bases and J 8 bases, leaving 18 bases between the germline ends. Germline V gives CDR1 MNHNY, CDR2 SVGAGI (reference sequence). The CDR3 DNA reads as TGTGCCAGCAGTATAACGAAAGGGATCGGAGAAAAACTGTTTTTT. Its translation is CASSITKGIGEKLFF.

The chain carries TRBV7-2 and TRBJ2-4; 8 bases fit TRBD1. V trimming: 2 bases; J trimming: 7 bases; junction bases outside the gene matches: 4. The CDR3 has 14 amino acids. CDR1 and CDR2 from the germline V gene are SGHTA and FQGNSA. The CDR3 loop is CASSLLQGGNIQYF. CDR3 sequence (DNA): TGTGCCAGCAGCTTACTACAGGGGGGCAACATTCAGTACTTC.